The 10 T cell receptor beta chains below were found in one sample sequenced in a study of PD-1 blockade in classical Hodgkin lymphoma. Noted time point: cycle 4 day 1 (C4D1), after 6 weeks of nivolumab. All the patients suffered relapse after autologous stem cell transplantation, and brentuximab vedotin exposure differed. Measured with immunoSEQ multiplex PCR; TCRdb has only the in-frame clones, and not every one. This table holds about 20,000 clones, 60% to 75% found once. The sample was peripheral blood mononuclear cells (PBMCs), taken before the fourth cycle of nivolumab. These receptors all stem from a human donor with classical Hodgkin lymphoma.

The V and J genes are TRBV2 and TRBJ2-7, with 9 bases identical to TRBD1. Germline V gives CDR1 SNHLY, CDR2 FYNNEI. Trimming at V came to 7 bases and at J to 3 bases, leaving 1 base not matched to a gene. The CDR3 sequence is 12 residues long. CDR3 DNA sequence: TGTGCCAGCAAGACAGGGGGCTACGAGCAGTACTTC. Translated, it gives CASKTGGYEQYF.

V gene TRBV9 combines with J gene TRBJ2-2; D possibly corresponds to TRBD1 (6 bases). The germline CDR1 and CDR2 sequences are SGDLS and YYNGEE. Trimming cost V 3 bases and J 6 bases, with 21 bases left between them. There are 17 residues in the CDR3. The CDR3 protein is CASSATMSRGSAGELFF. CDR3 coding DNA: TGTGCCAGCAGCGCCACCATGTCGAGGGGGTCGGCCGGGGAGCTGTTTTTT. Full variable domain (missing parts from reference TRBV9 and TRBJ2-2): DSGVTQTPKHLITATGQRVTLRCSPRSGDLSVYWYQQSLDQGLQFLIQYYNGEERAKGNILERFSAQQFPDLHSELNLSSLELGDSALYFCASSATMSRGSAGELFFGEGSRLTVL.

This clone was counted a few times. This chain connects TRBV7-8 to TRBJ1-5; TRBD1 matches 9 bases. The CDR3 length is 15 residues. The germline gives CDR1 SGHVS, CDR2 FQNEAQ. Trimming at V came to 4 bases and at J to 4 bases, leaving 5 bases not matched to a gene. The CDR3 is CASSYLGTGNQPQHF. DNA of the CDR3: TGTGCCAGCAGCTACCTCGGGACAGGGAATCAGCCCCAGCATTTT.

The rearrangement uses TRBV5-4 and TRBJ2-2; D gene ambiguous. V was pared by 1 base and J by 0 bases, with 4 bases between. The CDR3 is 14 amino acids. Per the germline V gene, CDR1 is SGHNT and CDR2 is YYREEE (reference sequence). CDR3 in DNA: TGTGCCAGCAGCTTGAAACCGAACACCGGGGAGCTGTTTTTT. This translates into CASSLKPNTGELFF.

The chain couples TRBV28 to TRBJ2-7, with D uncertain. The germline gives CDR1 MDHEN, CDR2 SYDVKM. V shed 6 bases and J shed 1 base, with 13 bases lying between them. This CDR3 is 14 amino acids long. The chain's CDR3 is CASRGVVVSYEQYF. The CDR3 DNA sequence: TGTGCCAGCAGGGGCGTGGTGGTATCCTACGAGCAGTACTTC.

The rearrangement links TRBV18 to TRBJ1-5; tentatively, D is TRBD1 (6 bases). The germline gives CDR1 KGHSH, CDR2 LQKENI. This CDR3 region has 13 residues. V shed 8 bases and J shed 7 bases, with 15 bases lying between them. The CDR3 spells CASGDIQGQPQHF. The CDR3 DNA sequence: TGTGCCAGCGGGGACATACAGGGACAGCCCCAGCATTTT. Together with reference TRBV18 and TRBJ1-5, the CDR3 gives the full variable domain: NAGVMQNPRHLVRRRGQEARLRCSPMKGHSHVYWYRQLPEEGLKFMVYLQKENIIDESGMPKERFSAEFPKEGPSILRIQQVVRGDSAAYFCASGDIQGQPQHFGDGTRLSIL.

The V call is TRBV11-2, the J call TRBJ1-4; D is undetermined. Trimming shortened V by 5 bases and J by 1 base, and 11 bases separated the two germline ends. The CDR3 runs 15 residues. Germline V gene lookup returns CDR1 SGHAT and CDR2 FQNNGV. CDR3 sequence reads: CASSRGDLTNEKLFF. CDR3 bases: TGTGCCAGCAGCCGTGGGGATTTAACTAATGAAAAACTGTTTTTT. The variable domain in full, with the rest retrieved from reference TRBV11-2 and TRBJ1-4, is EAGVAQSPRYKIIEKRQSVAFWCNPISGHATLYWYQQILGQGPKLLIQFQNNGVVDDSQLPKDRFSAERLKGVDSTLKIQPAKLEDSAVYLCASSRGDLTNEKLFFGSGTQLSVL.

In this sample, this clone turned up a few times. This chain joins TRBV14 and TRBJ1-1; tentative D call: TRBD1 (6 bases). Germline CDR1 reads SGHDN; CDR2 reads FVKESK. Trimming shortened V by 1 base and J by 6 bases, and 6 bases separated the two germline ends. There are 12 residues in the CDR3. CDR3 in amino acids: CASSQGTAEAFF. CDR3 sequence (DNA): TGTGCCAGCAGCCAAGGGACAGCTGAAGCTTTCTTT.

Remarks on this clone: A single base separates this from a much larger clone, so it may be a read error. Other DNA sequences in the same sample also yield this CDR3. J is TRBJ1-4 and V is TRBV28; tentative D call: TRBD1 (5 bases). This CDR3 is 15 amino acids long. V was trimmed by 3 bases and J by 0 bases, leaving 8 bases between them. Germline lookup yields CDR1 MDHEN and CDR2 SYDVKM. For the CDR3, the DNA is TGTGCCAGCAGTTTGGGGGGTGCAACTAATGAAAAACTGTTTTTT. Protein: CASSLGGATNEKLFF.

The genes are TRBV10-3 and TRBJ2-7, with 7 bases matching TRBD1. The CDR3 length is 17 residues. After removal of 0 bases from V and 4 bases from J, the junction contained 12 bases not matched to a gene. CDR1 and CDR2 (germline): ENHRY, SYGVKD. The CDR3 sequence: CAISESRNRGLGYEQYF. The DNA of the CDR3 is TGTGCCATCAGTGAGTCGCGGAACAGGGGTTTAGGTTACGAGCAGTACTTC.